One sample yielded the 22 T cell receptor beta chains listed below, sequenced in a study of T cell changes during pregnancy in multiple sclerosis. The assay was immunoSEQ multiplex PCR, and TCRdb's table has in-frame clones only and misses some. The sample lists 50,000 to 60,000 clones; around 85% were seen once. The sequencing here drew on CD4+ T cells from peripheral blood mononuclear cells, taken in the third trimester of pregnancy. Receptors originate from a female donor with multiple sclerosis, enrolled in a pregnancy study.

This clone occurred once. The chain recombines TRBV6-5 with TRBJ2-2; TRBD1 matches 7 bases. After removal of 3 bases from V and 6 bases from J, the junction contained 7 bases not matched to a gene. CDR1 MNHEY and CDR2 SVGAGI come from the germline V gene. The CDR3 runs 15 residues. CDR3 nucleotide sequence: TGTGCCAGCAGTTATAGACAGGGATCGTCCGGGGAGCTGTTTTTT. The encoded protein is CASSYRQGSSGELFF.

The chain links TRBV18 to TRBJ2-7, with 9 bases aligning to TRBD2. Trimming took 3 bases from V and 5 from J; bases not matched to a gene: 8. In germline, CDR1 is KGHSH, CDR2 LQKENI. The CDR3 consists of 15 residues. In DNA form, the CDR3 reads TGTGCCAGCTCACCTCGCGGGGGGGCTGTCGACGAGCAGTACTTC. It specifies CASSPRGGAVDEQYF.

This clone was detected only once. The J gene is TRBJ2-1, the V gene TRBV7-9; the match to TRBD1 covers 8 bases. The V and J ends lost 2 bases and 9 bases, in that order; junction bases with no gene match: 9. In germline, CDR1 is SEHNR, CDR2 FQNEAQ (reference sequence). This CDR3 region has 15 residues. The CDR3: CASSLLRQGALEQFF. CDR3 nucleotide sequence: TGTGCCAGCAGCTTACTTCGTCAGGGGGCGCTTGAGCAGTTCTTC.

The chain employs TRBV18 and TRBJ1-1, with TRBD1 identical over 11 bases. This CDR3 comprises 18 residues. V trimming: 3 bases; J trimming: 2 bases; junction bases outside the gene matches: 11. Germline V CDR1 and CDR2: KGHSH, LQKENI. This CDR3 is CASSPDRGPRFDNTEAFF. For the CDR3, the DNA is TGTGCCAGCTCACCGGACAGGGGGCCCCGATTTGATAACACTGAAGCTTTCTTT.

This chain links TRBV7-6 with TRBJ2-6, with D possibly being TRBD1 (6 bases). This CDR3 spans 21 amino acids. The germline V and J ends were trimmed by 2 bases and 0 bases, with 23 bases remaining between them. CDR1 is SGHVS and CDR2 is FNYEAQ in the germline V gene. CDR3 coding DNA: TGTGCCAGCAGCTTAAAGTCCTACCGGCGACAGGCTGACTCTGGGGCCAACGTCCTGACTTTC. Encoded protein: CASSLKSYRRQADSGANVLTF. Based on the CDR3 plus reference TRBV7-6 and TRBJ2-6, the full variable domain is GAGVSQSPRYKVTKRGQDVALRCDPISGHVSLYWYRQALGQGPEFLTYFNYEAQQDKSGLPNDRFSAERPEGSISTLTIQRTEQRDSAMYRCASSLKSYRRQADSGANVLTFGAGSRLTVL.

V gene TRBV10-3 combines with J gene TRBJ2-1, with 8 bases matching TRBD1. The V gene's germline CDR1 is ENHRY and CDR2 SYGVKD. J gave up 2 bases and V 5 bases, and 8 bases lay outside the gene matches. CDR3 size: 16 residues. Here the CDR3 DNA reads TGTGCCATCAGTCGACTAGGACAGGGTGCCTACAATGAGCAGTTCTTC. Its translation is CAISRLGQGAYNEQFF.

The V gene is TRBV6-5, the J gene TRBJ1-1; D unresolved. The CDR3 is 11 residues long. Germline lookup yields CDR1 MNHEY and CDR2 SVGAGI. Trimming pared 4 bases from V and 7 bases from J, leaving 7 bases between. The CDR3 loop is CASSSGNEAFF. Written as DNA, the CDR3 is TGTGCCAGCAGTTCGGGAAATGAAGCTTTCTTT.

The chain carries TRBV4-3 and TRBJ2-3; D gene uncertain. This CDR3 comprises 14 residues. Germline CDR1 LGHNA, CDR2 YSLEER. V lost 0 bases and J lost 4, with 8 bases in between. This CDR3 is CASSQDGRADTQYF. The CDR3 DNA is TGCGCCAGCAGCCAAGACGGTCGGGCAGATACGCAGTATTTT.

Only one count was recorded for this clone. The V gene is TRBV7-9, the J gene TRBJ2-7; 9 nucleotides line up with TRBD1. Per germline, CDR1 SEHNR and CDR2 FQNEAQ (reference sequence). V shed 5 bases, J shed 6 bases, and the junction held 14 bases outside the gene matches. This CDR3 is 16 amino acids long. In nucleotides, the CDR3 is TGTGCCAGCAGCCTATCTAGGGCTCAGGACAGGGGCGAGCAGTACTTC. It is translated as CASSLSRAQDRGEQYF.

V gene TRBV18 combines with J gene TRBJ1-1, with 7 bases lining up with TRBD1. Germline CDR1 reads KGHSH; CDR2 reads LQKENI. Trimming took 5 bases from V and 8 from J; bases not matched to a gene: 8. The CDR3 is made up of 13 amino acids. The CDR3 protein is CASSGTGDVEAFF. CDR3 in DNA: TGTGCCAGCTCAGGCACAGGGGACGTCGAAGCTTTCTTT.

The V call is TRBV5-1, the J call TRBJ2-2, with TRBD2 matching over 10 bases. Germline lookup yields CDR1 SGHRS and CDR2 YFSETQ. This CDR3 has 17 residues. V gave up 1 base and J gave up 0 bases; unmatched junction bases: 3. The CDR3 spells CASSLPSGSPNTGELFF. DNA for the CDR3: TGCGCCAGCAGCTTGCCTAGCGGGAGCCCGAACACCGGGGAGCTGTTTTTT.

This CDR3 is CASSYRDLGTEAFF. The CDR3 nucleotides read TGTGCCAGCAGCTACAGGGATCTCGGCACTGAAGCTTTCTTT. V usage is TRBV7-2 and J usage is TRBJ1-1, with D maybe TRBD1 (6 bases). The V end lost 4 bases, the J end lost 4 bases, and 13 bases lay between the germline ends. There are 14 residues in the CDR3. The V gene's germline CDR1 is SGHTA and CDR2 FQGNSA.

The CDR3 DNA sequence: TGTGCCAGCAGTAGGGAGCTGAACACTGAAGCTTTCTTT. Translating gives CASSRELNTEAFF. The chain employs TRBV7-9 and TRBJ1-1; D is uncertain. Trimming shortened V by 6 bases and J by 0 bases, and 8 bases separated the two germline ends. Germline V gene sequence: CDR1 SEHNR, CDR2 FQNEAQ (reference sequence). This CDR3 is built from 13 residues.

The chain links TRBV21-1 to TRBJ1-5; the table's D call of TRBD1 was not tested on the DNA. TRBV21-1 is a pseudogene. CDR3 size: 15 residues. The CDR3 bases are TGTGCCACCCAAAGTAGAGGACAGAGCAATCAGCCCCAGCATTTT. Its protein product is CATQSRGQSNQPQHF.

The chain links TRBV18 to TRBJ1-3; D not resolved. Between the trimmed V and J ends, which lost 2 bases and 0 bases, there was a span of 11 bases. There are 16 residues in the CDR3. Per germline, CDR1 KGHSH and CDR2 LQKENI. Written as DNA, the CDR3 is TGTGCCAGCTCACCATCACCTCTGAGCTCTGGAAACACCATATATTTT. Translated, it gives CASSPSPLSSGNTIYF.

V gene TRBV30 combines with J gene TRBJ2-5, with 10 bases matching TRBD2. V was clipped by 1 base and J by 4 bases; unmatched bases: 0. The germline CDR1 and CDR2 sequences are GTSNPN and SVGIG (reference sequence). This CDR3 is 13 amino acids long. CDR3 sequence: CAWSGLAGETQYF. CDR3 in DNA: TGTGCCTGGAGTGGACTAGCGGGAGAGACCCAGTACTTC.

The rearrangement uses TRBV19 and TRBJ2-7; TRBD1 matches 10 bases. CDR3 length: 13 residues. Trimming took 4 bases from V and 5 from J; bases not matched to a gene: 2. Germline-derived CDR1 and CDR2 are LNHDA and SQIVND (reference sequence). The CDR3 DNA reads as TGTGCCAGTAGTAGACAGGGGGCCAACGAGCAGTACTTC. It encodes CASSRQGANEQYF.

The V call is TRBV4-2, the J call TRBJ2-3; 9 bases are shared with TRBD2. CDR1 is LGHNA and CDR2 is YNFKEQ in the germline V gene. The V gene end was trimmed by 0 bases and the J gene end by 3 bases; junction bases not matched to a gene: 7. The CDR3 spans 17 residues. The CDR3 coding sequence is TGTGCCAGCAGCCAAGATCGGGCGGGAGGGCCTACAGATACGCAGTATTTT. Its protein is CASSQDRAGGPTDTQYF.

This clone was found once. The chain recombines TRBV6-1 with TRBJ2-3, with 10 bases fitting TRBD2. The CDR3 sequence is 16 residues long. Germline V gives CDR1 MNHNS, CDR2 SASEGT. The V gene end was trimmed by 2 bases and the J gene end by 7 bases; junction bases not matched to a gene: 9. This CDR3 reads CASSEPSGGLYYTQYF. Here the CDR3 DNA reads TGTGCCAGCAGTGAACCTAGCGGGGGCCTTTACTATACGCAGTATTTT.

J is TRBJ1-4 and V is TRBV7-6, with TRBD1 identical over 10 bases. V was clipped by 6 bases and J by 8 bases; unmatched bases: 9. Germline values: CDR1 SGHVS, CDR2 FNYEAQ. The CDR3 extends over 15 amino acids. DNA of the CDR3: TGTGCCAGCAGTCCGACAGGGGGCAATGGGGAAAAACTGTTTTTT. It encodes CASSPTGGNGEKLFF.

The chain joins TRBV12-5 to TRBJ1-2, with D possibly matching TRBD1 (6 bases). Germline values: CDR1 LGHNT, CDR2 FRNRAP. This CDR3 comprises 16 residues. V was shortened by 5 bases and J by 1 base, with 17 bases between the two germline ends. CDR3 DNA: TGTGCTAGTGGTAGGGGGGGGGTAGGGGATAACTATGGCTACACCTTC. Amino acids: CASGRGGVGDNYGYTF.

This clone turned up a few times. The rearrangement joins TRBV11-3 to TRBJ2-3, with D maybe TRBD1 (6 bases). Germline values: CDR1 SGHNT, CDR2 YENEEA. This CDR3 contains 15 residues. Trimming cost V 5 bases and J 2 bases, with 14 bases left between them. The chain's CDR3 is CASSPGAGSTDTQYF. Here the CDR3 DNA reads TGTGCCAGCAGCCCAGGGGCAGGATCCACAGATACGCAGTATTTT.